Presented here are 29 T cell receptor beta chains from one specimen sequenced in a study of cytomegalovirus exposure and HLA in healthy donors. Method: immunoSEQ multiplex PCR; TCRdb's copy keeps in-frame clones and lacks some. The sample holds about 64,000 clones; approximately 95% are singletons and the top ten take 5.8%. The sequencing sample was made of PBMCs. These receptors came from a young woman in good health and CMV-seropositive.

The rearrangement uses TRBV9 and TRBJ2-1; D is undetermined. The V gene's germline CDR1 is SGDLS and CDR2 YYNGEE. This CDR3 has 14 residues. V was shortened by 0 bases and J by 5 bases, with 9 bases between the two germline ends. The CDR3 region has the DNA TGTGCCAGCAGCGTAGCTAGTCGCGACAATGAGCAGTTCTTC. Amino acids: CASSVASRDNEQFF.

CDR3: CTSSHTGDSGGRETQYF. CDR3 DNA: TGCACCAGCAGCCATACCGGCGATAGCGGGGGGCGGGAGACCCAGTACTTC. The chain is built from TRBV1 and TRBJ2-5; the table assigns TRBD2, which was not confirmed against the DNA. TRBV1 is deemed a pseudogene. The CDR3 totals 17 residues.

The rearrangement joins TRBV12-5 to TRBJ2-2; possible D gene TRBD2, 6 bases. The CDR3 contains 15 residues. Deletions cut 6 bases from V and 6 bases from J, with 17 bases between. CDR1 is LGHNT and CDR2 is FRNRAP in the germline V gene. CDR3 sequence (DNA): TGTGCTAGTGGCCGCGTAATCGGGGAGGCCGGGGAGCTGTTTTTT. Protein: CASGRVIGEAGELFF.

The chain links TRBV30 to TRBJ2-1; D gene ambiguous. This CDR3 contains 12 residues. The ends were cut back, 4 bases at V and 7 bases at J, with 11 bases in the middle. CDR1 is GTSNPN, CDR2 SVGIG, per germline (reference sequence). The CDR3 loop is CAWITGGNEQFF. The CDR3 DNA is TGTGCCTGGATCACCGGCGGTAATGAGCAGTTCTTC.

The chain carries TRBV7-2 and TRBJ1-6; D not resolved. Germline V gene data show CDR1 as SGHTA and CDR2 as FQGNSA. The ends were cut back, 5 bases at V and 13 bases at J, with 9 bases in the middle. The CDR3 has 11 residues. The CDR3, as DNA: TGTGCCAGCAGCCCAGGCCGGCCCCTCCACTTT. It specifies CASSPGRPLHF.

This clone was found once. V gene TRBV4-3 combines with J gene TRBJ2-3, with 8 bases that match TRBD2. Germline V lookup: CDR1 LGHNA, CDR2 YSLEER. This CDR3 has 19 residues. Trimming cost V 4 bases and J 0 bases; bases outside gene matches: 15. CDR3 amino acids: CASSLLPPRGDDSTDTQYF. The CDR3 DNA reads as TGCGCCAGCAGCCTTCTACCACCGCGGGGGGACGATAGCACAGATACGCAGTATTTT.

The V and J genes are TRBV7-6 and TRBJ2-7; perhaps TRBD1 as D (5 bases). V was shortened by 4 bases and J by 3 bases, with 10 bases between the two germline ends. CDR3 size: 13 residues. CDR1 SGHVS and CDR2 FNYEAQ come from the germline V gene. Here the CDR3 DNA reads TGTGCCAGCAGCTCTCGACAGAGCTACGAGCAGTACTTC. Protein sequence: CASSSRQSYEQYF. Full variable domain (remainder filled in from reference TRBV7-6 and TRBJ2-7): GAGVSQSPRYKVTKRGQDVALRCDPISGHVSLYWYRQALGQGPEFLTYFNYEAQQDKSGLPNDRFSAERPEGSISTLTIQRTEQRDSAMYRCASSSRQSYEQYFGPGTRLTVT.

This chain connects TRBV7-9 to TRBJ1-1; 7 bases fit TRBD1. The germline gives CDR1 SEHNR, CDR2 FQNEAQ (reference sequence). Unmatched junction bases numbered 9, after V lost 3 bases and J lost 8 bases. The CDR3 length is 14 residues. The CDR3 sequence is CASSFDRVPKEAFF. The CDR3 nucleotides read TGTGCCAGCAGCTTCGACAGGGTACCAAAAGAAGCTTTCTTT.

This chain joins TRBV5-4 and TRBJ1-4; TRBD1 matches at 8 bases. With V trimmed by 2 bases and J by 5 bases, 5 bases remained unmatched. The germline CDR1 and CDR2 sequences are SGHNT and YYREEE (reference sequence). This CDR3 contains 15 residues. CDR3 amino acids: CASSLNTGGNEKLFF. In DNA form, the CDR3 reads TGTGCCAGCAGCTTAAACACAGGGGGGAATGAAAAACTGTTTTTT.

In this sample, this clone turned up once. The V gene is TRBV5-5, the J gene TRBJ2-1; D perhaps matches TRBD1 (5 bases). Trimming shortened V by 4 bases and J by 6 bases, and 20 bases separated the two germline ends. Germline V CDR1 and CDR2: SGHKS, YYEKEE (reference sequence). The CDR3 has 16 residues. CDR3 DNA sequence: TGTGCCAGCAGCGATACCTCGCAGGGTCCCCGCAATGAGCAGTTCTTC. Its translation is CASSDTSQGPRNEQFF.

This chain joins TRBV19 and TRBJ1-1; maybe TRBD1 (5 bases). The CDR3 runs to 13 residues. V lost 5 bases, J lost 4 bases, and 11 bases lay in between. The germline V gene has CDR1 LNHDA and CDR2 SQIVND (reference sequence). CDR3 loop: CASSEGLSTEAFF. The CDR3 nucleotides are TGTGCCAGTAGTGAGGGACTATCCACTGAAGCTTTCTTT.

This clone is a singleton in its sample. This chain uses TRBV2 with TRBJ2-1; D might be TRBD2 (5 bases). Germline CDR1 SNHLY, CDR2 FYNNEI. Deletions cut 4 bases from V and 7 bases from J, with 8 bases between. The CDR3 runs to 12 residues. The CDR3 bases are TGTGCCAGCAGTGGGTGGGAGAATGAGCAGTTCTTC. It yields the protein CASSGWENEQFF. Together with reference TRBV2 and TRBJ2-1, the CDR3 gives the full variable domain: EPEVTQTPSHQVTQMGQEVILRCVPISNHLYFYWYRQILGQKVEFLVSFYNNEISEKSEIFDDQFSVERPDGSNFTLKIRSTKLEDSAMYFCASSGWENEQFFGPGTRLTVL.

The V gene is TRBV6-6, the J gene TRBJ2-7; TRBD2 is a possible D gene (5 bases). The CDR3 has 15 residues. Germline lookup yields CDR1 MNHNY and CDR2 SVGAGI (reference sequence). V was cut by 2 bases and J by 4 bases, with 15 bases left in between. The CDR3 DNA follows: TGTGCCAGCAGTTACCCATCCGGGGATCCATACGAGCAGTACTTC. Protein sequence: CASSYPSGDPYEQYF.

This rearrangement joins TRBV7-8 to TRBJ1-2; 9 nucleotides line up with TRBD1. Germline V lookup: CDR1 SGHVS, CDR2 FQNEAQ. J lost 8 bases, V lost 1 base, and 2 bases had no gene match. The CDR3 covers 13 residues. For the CDR3, the DNA is TGTGCCAGCAGCTTAGGGGACAGGGACGGCTACACCTTC. This translates into CASSLGDRDGYTF.

This clone appeared once. The V call is TRBV5-8, the J call TRBJ1-2, with D possibly being TRBD1 (5 bases). This CDR3 is 13 amino acids long. V was shortened by 2 bases and J by 3 bases, with 8 bases between the two germline ends. Per germline, CDR1 SGHTS and CDR2 YDEGEE. The DNA of the CDR3 is TGTGCCAGCAGCTTTGGCAGGGACTATGGCTACACCTTC. Protein: CASSFGRDYGYTF.

CDR3 loop: CASRSTGSPADTQYF. The DNA for the CDR3 is TGTGCCAGCAGATCGACAGGGAGTCCCGCAGATACGCAGTATTTT. The chain has TRBV13 and TRBJ2-3, with 7 bases matching TRBD1. Germline V lookup: CDR1 PRHDT, CDR2 FYEKMQ (reference sequence). CDR3 length: 15 amino acids. The J segment lost 4 bases and the V segment lost 6 bases, leaving 10 bases of the junction unmatched.

This chain links TRBV15 with TRBJ1-6, with 7 bases matching TRBD1. The V gene's germline CDR1 is LNHNV and CDR2 YYDKDF (reference sequence). V shed 1 base, J shed 7 bases, and the junction held 7 bases outside the gene matches. This CDR3 region has 16 residues. DNA for the CDR3: TGTGCCACCAGCAGAGGACAGACAGGGTTGAATTCACCCCTCCACTTT. This sequence encodes CATSRGQTGLNSPLHF.

V is TRBV6-5 and J is TRBJ1-1; possible D gene TRBD1, 6 bases. V was trimmed by 2 bases and J by 1 base, leaving 14 bases between them. CDR1 and CDR2 (germline): MNHEY, SVGAGI. This CDR3 contains 16 residues. Here the CDR3 DNA reads TGTGCCAGCAGTTACCAATCATTGGACAGGAACACTGAAGCTTTCTTT. As protein: CASSYQSLDRNTEAFF.

The chain employs TRBV6-5 and TRBJ2-3; D might be TRBD2 (6 bases). The CDR3 length is 15 residues. Trimming pared 6 bases from V and 0 bases from J, leaving 13 bases between. Germline CDR1 and CDR2: MNHEY and SVGAGI. As DNA, the CDR3 is TGTGCCAGCAGAGTGGAGGGGTCTAGCACAGATACGCAGTATTTT. The encoded protein is CASRVEGSSTDTQYF.

The chain combines TRBV4-1 with TRBJ1-5; D is unclear. V lost 0 bases and J 6 bases, leaving 9 bases between the germline ends. The CDR3 sequence is 14 residues long. Per the germline V gene, CDR1 is MGHRA and CDR2 is YSYEKL. CDR3 in DNA: TGCGCCAGCAGCCAAGACACAGTGGTTCAGCCCCAGCATTTT. Its protein product is CASSQDTVVQPQHF.

The chain carries TRBV29-1 and TRBJ1-1; no clear D gene. CDR1 and CDR2 (germline): SQVTM, ANQGSEA. The length of the CDR3 is 13 residues. Trimming cost V 6 bases and J 4 bases, with 15 bases left between them. This CDR3 reads CSVLRPLGTEAFF. The CDR3 region has the DNA TGCAGCGTCCTTAGGCCCCTAGGCACTGAAGCTTTCTTT.

The chain carries TRBV4-1 and TRBJ2-1, with TRBD2 matching 8 bases. The CDR3 sequence is 15 residues long. The germline gives CDR1 MGHRA, CDR2 YSYEKL. The V segment lost 4 bases and the J segment 6 bases; nucleotides outside the gene matches: 8. The CDR3 reads CASSPISGKPNEQFF. DNA for the CDR3: TGCGCCAGCAGCCCCATTAGCGGGAAGCCCAATGAGCAGTTCTTC.

The V and J genes are TRBV5-5 and TRBJ2-4; TRBD1 aligns across 8 bases. CDR1 and CDR2 (germline): SGHKS, YYEKEE (reference sequence). V was pared by 5 bases and J by 8 bases, with 9 bases of the junction left unmatched. This CDR3 contains 14 residues. The CDR3 sequence is CASSHGTGDYIQYF. The CDR3 bases are TGTGCCAGCAGTCACGGGACAGGTGATTACATTCAGTACTTC.

The rearrangement links TRBV4-2 to TRBJ2-1; no firm D call. Trimming pared 0 bases from V and 5 bases from J, leaving 8 bases between. This CDR3 has 14 amino acids. The germline CDR1 and CDR2 sequences are LGHNA and YNFKEQ. The CDR3 region has the DNA TGTGCCAGCAGCCAAGATGCGGTAGACAATGAGCAGTTCTTC. It codes for CASSQDAVDNEQFF.

V usage is TRBV9 and J usage is TRBJ2-2, with D uncertain. CDR1 is SGDLS, CDR2 YYNGEE, per germline. V lost 0 bases and J 7 bases, leaving 4 bases between the germline ends. CDR3 size: 12 residues. The CDR3, as DNA: TGTGCCAGCAGCGTAGCGGGCGGGGAGCTGTTTTTT. It translates to CASSVAGGELFF.

This clone was counted once. The junction shows a germline mismatch at one end, possibly a read error. The chain recombines TRBV7-7 with TRBJ2-3; 10 bases align to TRBD1. In germline, CDR1 is SSHAT, CDR2 FNYEAQ (reference sequence). This CDR3 region has 15 residues. The CDR3 DNA follows: TGTGCTAGCAGCTCGGGACAGGGGATTTCAGATACGCAGTATTTT. This sequence encodes CASSSGQGISDTQYF.

This sequence joins TRBV15 and TRBJ1-4, with 7 nucleotides matching TRBD1. V gave up 1 base and J gave up 3 bases; unmatched junction bases: 2. The CDR3 sequence is 15 residues long. Germline CDR1 LNHNV, CDR2 YYDKDF (reference sequence). Here the CDR3 DNA reads TGTGCCACCAGCAGAGCCAGGGGGGCTAATGAAAAACTGTTTTTT. This gives the protein CATSRARGANEKLFF.

The rearrangement links TRBV4-3 to TRBJ2-2; possible D gene TRBD2, 7 bases. This CDR3 is 16 amino acids long. Trimming took off 2 bases at V and 7 bases at J, with 17 bases between the two ends. Germline CDR1 LGHNA, CDR2 YSLEER. The CDR3 DNA reads as TGCGCCAGCAGCCAAAATCTGCGGGGGCAAGGCGGGGAGCTGTTTTTT. Encoded protein: CASSQNLRGQGGELFF.

This chain links TRBV7-9 with TRBJ1-3, with a tentative D call TRBD1 (6 bases). Trimming took 5 bases from V and 0 from J, leaving 11 bases between them. The CDR3 runs to 15 residues. CDR1 and CDR2 from the germline V gene are SEHNR and FQNEAQ (reference sequence). The CDR3 DNA reads TGTGCCAGCAGCGCCGGACAGAGCTCTGGAAACACCATATATTTT. It yields the protein CASSAGQSSGNTIYF.